The 27 T cell receptor beta chains given below trace back to one sample, sequenced in a study of Ad26.COV2.S vaccination and SARS-CoV-2 variants. Sequencing used immunoSEQ multiplex PCR; TCRdb keeps in-frame clones, though not all of them. The sample carries approximately 340,000 clones, roughly 85% recorded once. Indicated treatment: roughly 19 received Ad26.COV2.S at low or high dose, single or two shots; about 5 received placebo; per-sample allocation not given. It was on day 63 after the first vaccine or placebo injection that samples were taken. The sequences come from peripheral blood, collected in a trial of Ad26.COV2.S vaccine versus placebo. These receptor sequences come from a person aged 18-60 years who received the Ad26.COV2.S COVID-19 vaccine or a placebo.

The rearrangement links TRBV5-4 to TRBJ1-4; 9 bases fit TRBD1. V lost 4 bases to trimming and J lost 5 bases; unmatched junction nucleotides: 6. The CDR3 is made up of 15 amino acids. Per germline, CDR1 SGHNT and CDR2 YYREEE (reference sequence). This CDR3 is CASSTRQGGNEKLFF. DNA of the CDR3: TGTGCCAGCAGCACCCGACAGGGGGGAAATGAAAAACTGTTTTTT.

The J gene is TRBJ2-7, the V gene TRBV3-1 (or the pseudogene TRBV3-2), with a possible D match to TRBD2 (7 bases). Trimming left V 1 base short and J 5 bases short, with 12 bases between. CDR3 length equals 14 residues. Germline V gene data show CDR1 as LGHDT and CDR2 as YNNKEL (reference sequence). As DNA, the CDR3 is TGTGCCAGCAGCCAAGGGAGGGGGAGGGACGAGCAGTACTTC. Residues: CASSQGRGRDEQYF.

The chain has TRBV14 and TRBJ1-2; possibly TRBD1 for D (5 bases). The CDR3 is 16 residues long. V was cut by 1 base and J by 0 bases, with 12 bases left in between. The V gene's germline CDR1 is SGHDN and CDR2 FVKESK. The CDR3 spells CASSQVRGTSNYGYTF. In nucleotides, the CDR3 is TGTGCCAGCAGCCAAGTTCGAGGGACCTCTAACTATGGCTACACCTTC.

The chain employs TRBV6-5 and TRBJ1-1; D remains unclear. Germline CDR1 reads MNHEY; CDR2 reads SVGAGI. Trimming stripped 10 bases from V and 3 bases from J, with 6 bases between. CDR3 length: 10 residues. The CDR3 reads CAIVYTEAFF. DNA for the CDR3: TGTGCCATAGTATACACTGAAGCTTTCTTT.

This chain links TRBV19 with TRBJ2-5, with D possibly being TRBD1 (6 bases). The germline V and J ends were trimmed by 5 bases and 7 bases, with 11 bases remaining between them. CDR1 is LNHDA and CDR2 is SQIVND in the germline V gene (reference sequence). The CDR3 length is 12 residues. The CDR3 DNA follows: TGTGCCAGTAGTTATGACAGGAGGACCCAGTACTTC. Encoded protein: CASSYDRRTQYF.

The chain links TRBV4-1 to TRBJ1-5; D call uncertain. Trimming removed 0 bases at V and 8 bases at J, with 17 bases between. Germline V gives CDR1 MGHRA, CDR2 YSYEKL. CDR3 length: 16 amino acids. The CDR3 bases are TGCGCCAGCAGCCAAGACCCTGGCGGGGTTAAAAAGCCCCAGCATTTT. It specifies CASSQDPGGVKKPQHF.

The V gene is TRBV11-2, the J gene TRBJ1-4; 7 nucleotides match TRBD1. The CDR3 loop spans 15 amino acids. Looked up from germline, CDR1 is SGHAT and CDR2 is FQNNGV. V lost 0 bases to trimming and J lost 8 bases; unmatched junction nucleotides: 6. CDR3 bases: TGTGCCAGCAGCTTAGATCACACAGGGGAGGAAAAACTGTTTTTT. It specifies CASSLDHTGEEKLFF.

The rearrangement joins TRBV9 to TRBJ2-1; 7 bases line up with TRBD2. The J segment lost 8 bases and the V segment lost 1 base, leaving 9 bases of the junction unmatched. CDR3 size: 15 residues. CDR1 and CDR2 from the germline V gene are SGDLS and YYNGEE. CDR3 coding DNA: TGTGCCAGCAGCGTACGCGGGAGCTTCCTGGATGAGCAGTTCTTC. This gives the protein CASSVRGSFLDEQFF.

Details on this clone: The junction departs from germline at one end; a sequencing error may be responsible. This chain joins TRBV5-1 and TRBJ2-7, with a tentative D call TRBD1 (7 bases). This CDR3 is 14 amino acids long. The germline V gene has CDR1 SGHRS and CDR2 YFSETQ. CDR3 DNA: TGCGCCAGCAGCTTCTCAGGGGGGTCCTTCGAGCAGTACTTC. Translation gives CASSFSGGSFEQYF.

The chain has TRBV5-1 and TRBJ1-1; D is ambiguous. CDR1 and CDR2 from the germline V gene are SGHRS and YFSETQ. Trimming shortened V by 0 bases and J by 3 bases, and 12 bases separated the two germline ends. The CDR3 extends over 15 amino acids. This CDR3 is CASSLAPGEYTEAFF. The CDR3 DNA is TGCGCCAGCAGCTTGGCCCCCGGGGAATACACTGAAGCTTTCTTT.

This clone was detected once. The chain links TRBV7-6 to TRBJ2-2; TRBD2 might be the D (6 bases). Looked up from germline, CDR1 is SGHVS and CDR2 is FNYEAQ. CDR3 size: 16 residues. V was shortened by 3 bases and J by 2 bases, with 13 bases between the two germline ends. CDR3 loop: CASSLLSSGNTGELFF. The CDR3, as DNA: TGTGCCAGCAGCTTGCTCAGTAGCGGTAACACCGGGGAGCTGTTTTTT.

This chain links TRBV7-9 with TRBJ2-1, with 8 bases aligning to TRBD1. CDR3 length: 15 residues. CDR1 SEHNR and CDR2 FQNEAQ come from the germline V gene (reference sequence). V lost 4 bases and J lost 5; bases outside the gene matches: 7. CDR3 amino acids: CASSSRGQPHNEQFF. The CDR3 region has the DNA TGTGCCAGCAGCTCCAGGGGGCAACCACACAATGAGCAGTTCTTC.

In regard to this clone: The germline gene is not matched at one end of the junction; a read error may be the cause. The chain recombines TRBV7-7 with TRBJ2-3; 7 bases are a match to TRBD2. The CDR3 sequence is 16 residues long. Germline-derived CDR1 and CDR2 are SSHAT and FNYEAQ (reference sequence). CDR3 in amino acids: CASSYGRGGGTDTQYF. The CDR3, as DNA: TGTGCTAGCAGCTACGGAAGGGGAGGGGGCACAGATACGCAGTATTTT.

This CDR3 is CASSSYGTVGIYEQYF. CDR3 DNA sequence: TGTGCCAGCAGCTCTTACGGGACAGTTGGGATCTACGAGCAGTACTTC. The chain combines TRBV5-6 with TRBJ2-7; TRBD1 matches 7 bases. This CDR3 region has 16 residues. V was clipped by 3 bases and J by 3 bases; unmatched bases: 12. The germline V gene has CDR1 SGHDT and CDR2 YYEEEE.

The chain joins TRBV3-1 (or the pseudogene TRBV3-2) to TRBJ1-5, with a possible D match to TRBD1 (5 bases). This CDR3 contains 16 residues. V shed 5 bases and J shed 5 bases, with 19 bases lying between them. Germline V gene sequence: CDR1 LGHDT, CDR2 YNNKEL (reference sequence). CDR3 nucleotide sequence: TGTGCCAGCAGCGGCAAGGGAGGGGACCGTGATCAGCCCCAGCATTTT. Protein: CASSGKGGDRDQPQHF.

The rearrangement links TRBV28 to TRBJ2-7; 8 bases align to TRBD2. The CDR3 has 16 amino acids. Germline V gene lookup returns CDR1 MDHEN and CDR2 SYDVKM. Trimming at V came to 5 bases and at J to 1 base, leaving 10 bases not matched to a gene. CDR3 nucleotides: TGTGCCAGCAGTGAGATAGCGGGAAGTCTTTCCTACGAGCAGTACTTC. Encoded protein: CASSEIAGSLSYEQYF. Combining the CDR3 with reference TRBV28 and TRBJ2-7 gives the whole variable domain DVKVTQSSRYLVKRTGEKVFLECVQDMDHENMFWYRQDPGLGLRLIYFSYDVKMKEKGDIPEGYSVSREKKERFSLILESASTNQTSMYLCASSEIAGSLSYEQYFGPGTRLTVT.

The rearrangement links TRBV5-4 to TRBJ1-2; 10 nucleotides match TRBD1. Looked up from germline, CDR1 is SGHNT and CDR2 is YYREEE (reference sequence). The CDR3 is 17 amino acids. After removal of 1 base from V and 2 bases from J, the junction contained 8 bases not matched to a gene. The CDR3 sequence is CASSLPWRDRGNYGYTF. The CDR3 nucleotides read TGTGCCAGCAGCTTGCCATGGCGGGACAGGGGAAACTATGGCTACACCTTC. The whole variable domain, remainder taken from reference TRBV5-4 and TRBJ1-2, is ETGVTQSPTHLIKTRGQQVTLRCSSQSGHNTVSWYQQALGQGPQFIFQYYREEENGRGNFPPRFSGLQFPNYSSELNVNALELDDSALYLCASSLPWRDRGNYGYTFGSGTRLTVV.

The chain joins TRBV6-5 to TRBJ1-6; D not certain. Germline V gene lookup returns CDR1 MNHEY and CDR2 SVGAGI. Trimming stripped 4 bases from V and 5 bases from J, with 9 bases between. The CDR3 runs to 14 residues. CDR3 nucleotide sequence: TGTGCCAGCAGTTCCGGGGTCCATAATTCACCCCTCCACTTT. As protein: CASSSGVHNSPLHF.

The genes are TRBV11-2 and TRBJ2-7; D gene unclear. This CDR3 is built from 13 residues. Germline V lookup: CDR1 SGHAT, CDR2 FQNNGV. Deletions cut 5 bases from V and 2 bases from J, with 10 bases between. CDR3 sequence reads: CASSKGRTYEQYF. The CDR3 nucleotides are TGTGCCAGCAGCAAAGGACGGACCTACGAGCAGTACTTC.

The V and J genes are TRBV2 and TRBJ2-5, with a possible D match to TRBD2 (6 bases). The CDR3 totals 16 residues. Germline CDR1 and CDR2: SNHLY and FYNNEI. The V end was cut by 3 bases, the J end by 7 bases, with 21 bases between. The CDR3 sequence is CASSDWAEGIAGTQYF. CDR3 coding DNA: TGTGCCAGCAGTGATTGGGCGGAGGGAATCGCGGGGACCCAGTACTTC.

The rearrangement uses TRBV7-6 and TRBJ2-2; no clear D gene. V shed 1 base and J shed 0 bases, with 9 bases lying between them. Germline V gene data show CDR1 as SGHVS and CDR2 as FNYEAQ. This CDR3 is built from 16 residues. The CDR3 protein is CASSLEVSSNTGELFF. CDR3 DNA: TGTGCCAGCAGCTTAGAGGTCAGCTCGAACACCGGGGAGCTGTTTTTT. Looking up the rest from reference TRBV7-6 and TRBJ2-2 gives the full variable domain: GAGVSQSPRYKVTKRGQDVALRCDPISGHVSLYWYRQALGQGPEFLTYFNYEAQQDKSGLPNDRFSAERPEGSISTLTIQRTEQRDSAMYRCASSLEVSSNTGELFFGEGSRLTVL.

This clone was observed a handful of times. This sequence joins TRBV19 and TRBJ1-1; maybe TRBD1 (6 bases). The CDR3 is 15 amino acids. Trimming removed 11 bases from V and 1 base from J, with 20 bases in between. The germline CDR1 and CDR2 sequences are LNHDA and SQIVND (reference sequence). The CDR3 protein is CASTRRAGENTEAFF. The CDR3 DNA reads TGTGCCTCAACAAGGAGGGCAGGGGAGAACACTGAAGCTTTCTTT.

The chain joins TRBV19 to TRBJ2-2; 7 nucleotides agree with TRBD2. Germline V lookup: CDR1 LNHDA, CDR2 SQIVND (reference sequence). The CDR3 totals 18 residues. With 6 bases clipped from V and 1 base from J, the junction kept 14 bases outside the gene matches. CDR3 region: CASSLRGLAALNTGELFF. CDR3 nucleotides: TGTGCCAGTAGCCTAAGGGGTCTAGCGGCATTGAACACCGGGGAGCTGTTTTTT. The variable domain in full, with the rest retrieved from reference TRBV19 and TRBJ2-2, is DGGITQSPKYLFRKEGQNVTLSCEQNLNHDAMYWYRQDPGQGLRLIYYSQIVNDFQKGDIAEGYSVSREKKESFPLTVTSAQKNPTAFYLCASSLRGLAALNTGELFFGEGSRLTVL.

The J gene is TRBJ1-4, the V gene TRBV18; D is perhaps TRBD1 (6 bases). The CDR3 is 14 residues long. V was pared by 10 bases and J by 7 bases, with 19 bases between. Germline loops: CDR1 KGHSH, CDR2 LQKENI. CDR3 sequence (DNA): TGTGCCACCTCCCCGGGGGGCGGCGGTGAAAAACTGTTTTTT. As protein: CATSPGGGGEKLFF.

This chain uses TRBV25-1 with TRBJ1-4; 10 bases align to TRBD1. Germline values: CDR1 MGHDK, CDR2 SYGVNS. The V segment lost 5 bases and the J segment 3 bases; nucleotides outside the gene matches: 9. The CDR3 is 17 amino acids. The CDR3 nucleotides read TGTGCCAGCAGTTATCCGGGACAGGGGAACCCTAATGAAAAACTGTTTTTT. Protein sequence: CASSYPGQGNPNEKLFF.

V usage is TRBV7-2 and J usage is TRBJ1-2; D is possibly TRBD1 (6 bases). The CDR3 is 14 residues long. The V gene's germline CDR1 is SGHTA and CDR2 FQGNSA. V was pared by 4 bases and J by 2 bases, with 11 bases between. CDR3 sequence: CASSSQGTNYGYTF. The CDR3 DNA reads TGTGCCAGCAGCTCACAGGGCACCAACTATGGCTACACCTTC. Full variable domain (rest looked up from reference TRBV7-2 and TRBJ1-2): GAGVSQSPSNKVTEKGKDVELRCDPISGHTALYWYRQSLGQGLEFLIYFQGNSAPDKSGLPSDRFSAERTGGSVSTLTIQRTQQEDSAVYLCASSSQGTNYGYTFGSGTRLTVV.

The chain combines TRBV6-5 with TRBJ2-7; the match to TRBD1 covers 8 bases. With V trimmed by 7 bases and J by 4 bases, 9 bases remained unmatched. Germline V gene data show CDR1 as MNHEY and CDR2 as SVGAGI. The CDR3 spans 14 residues. As DNA, the CDR3 is TGTGCCAGCAATTCTTTAACAGGGGGGTACGAGCAGTACTTC. Translating it yields CASNSLTGGYEQYF.